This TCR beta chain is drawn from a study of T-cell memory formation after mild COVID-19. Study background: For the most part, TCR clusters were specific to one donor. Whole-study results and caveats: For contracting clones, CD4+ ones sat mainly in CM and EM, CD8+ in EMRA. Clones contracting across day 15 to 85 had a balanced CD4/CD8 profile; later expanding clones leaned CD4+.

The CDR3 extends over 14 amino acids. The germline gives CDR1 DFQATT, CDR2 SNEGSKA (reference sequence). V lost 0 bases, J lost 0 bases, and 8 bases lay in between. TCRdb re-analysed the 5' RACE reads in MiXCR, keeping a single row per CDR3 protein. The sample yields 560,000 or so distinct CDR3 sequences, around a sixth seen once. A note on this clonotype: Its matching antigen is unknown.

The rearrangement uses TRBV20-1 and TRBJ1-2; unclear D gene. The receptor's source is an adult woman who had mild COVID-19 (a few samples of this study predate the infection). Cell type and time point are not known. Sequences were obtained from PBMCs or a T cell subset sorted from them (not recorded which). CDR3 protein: CSARETGANYGYTF. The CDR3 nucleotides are TGCAGTGCTAGAGAAACTGGGGCTAACTATGGCTACACCTTC.